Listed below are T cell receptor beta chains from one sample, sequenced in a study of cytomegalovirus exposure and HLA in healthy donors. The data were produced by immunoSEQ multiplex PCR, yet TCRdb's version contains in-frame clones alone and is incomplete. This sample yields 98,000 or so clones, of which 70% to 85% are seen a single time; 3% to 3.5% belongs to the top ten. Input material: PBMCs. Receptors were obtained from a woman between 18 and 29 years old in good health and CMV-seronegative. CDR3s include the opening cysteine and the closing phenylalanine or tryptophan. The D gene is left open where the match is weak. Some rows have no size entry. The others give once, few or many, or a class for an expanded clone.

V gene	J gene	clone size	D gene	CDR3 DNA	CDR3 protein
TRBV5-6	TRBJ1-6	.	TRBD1	TGTGCCAGCAGCTCAAGTCAAAGACAGGGGAGTTCACCCCTCCACTTT	CASSSSQRQGSSPLHF
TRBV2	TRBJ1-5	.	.	TGTGCCAGCAGTGGGAGGGGAAGCCAGCCCCAGCATTTT	CASSGRGSQPQHF
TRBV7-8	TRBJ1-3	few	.	TGTGCCAGCAGCTCCGAGGTTAGGTTGCCCATATATTTT	CASSSEVRLPIYF
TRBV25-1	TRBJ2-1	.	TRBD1	TGTGCCAGCAGTGGGGGCTCTACAGGGGTGGATGAGCAGTTCTTC	CASSGGSTGVDEQFF
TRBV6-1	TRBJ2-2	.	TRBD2	TGTGCCAGCAGTGTCTTTCTAGCGGGGCCGAACACCGGGGAGCTGTTTTTT	CASSVFLAGPNTGELFF
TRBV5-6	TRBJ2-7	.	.	TGTGCCAGCAGCGCCGGGTCGACCTACGAGCAGTACTTC	CASSAGSTYEQYF
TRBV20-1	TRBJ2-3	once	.	TGCAGTCCACTTATCTCTGGTACGCAGTATTTT	CSPLISGTQYF
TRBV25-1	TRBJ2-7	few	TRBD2	TGTGCCAGCAGTGAATCGCGGGGGGCCGAGGACGAGCAGTACTTC	CASSESRGAEDEQYF
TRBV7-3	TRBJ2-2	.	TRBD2	TGTGCCAGCAGCTTATCGGGGGGACCGAACACCGGGGAGCTGTTTTTT	CASSLSGGPNTGELFF
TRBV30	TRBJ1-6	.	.	TGTGCCTGGAGTGGGATACAGCTGAGTAATTCACCCCTCCACTTT	CAWSGIQLSNSPLHF
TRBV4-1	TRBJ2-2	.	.	TGCGCCAGCAGTATCTCCGGCGGGGCTAACACCGGGGAGCTGTTTTTT	CASSISGGANTGELFF
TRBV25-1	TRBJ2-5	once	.	TGTGCCAGCAGTGAAACGACAGAGCTACAAGAGACCCAGTACTTC	CASSETTELQETQYF
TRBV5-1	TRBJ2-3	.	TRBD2	TGCGCCAGCAGCTTGGCTAGCGGGGGGGACACAGATACGCAGTATTTT	CASSLASGGDTDTQYF
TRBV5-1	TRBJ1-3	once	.	TGCGCCAGCAGCTTGGTGGGCCTTTCAAGTCACACCATATATTTT	CASSLVGLSSHTIYF
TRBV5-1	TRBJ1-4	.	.	TGCGCCAGCAGCTTGCAAGGGGGTACTAATGAAAAACTGTTTTTT	CASSLQGGTNEKLFF
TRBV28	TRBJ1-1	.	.	TGTGCCAGCAGTCCCCCAGCCCGGGGGAACACTGAAGCTTTCTTT	CASSPPARGNTEAFF
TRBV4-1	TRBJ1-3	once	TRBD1	TGCGCCAGCAGCCTCCTCTTTGCGGGACAGGGTTTTGGAAACACCATATATTTT	CASSLLFAGQGFGNTIYF
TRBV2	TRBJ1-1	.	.	TGTGCCAGCAGTGAGGGAGCCAGAAAAAACACTGAAGCTTTCTTT	CASSEGARKNTEAFF
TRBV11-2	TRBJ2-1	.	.	TGTGCCAGCAGCTTCGGGAATGAGCAGTTCTTC	CASSFGNEQFF
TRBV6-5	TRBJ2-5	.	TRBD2	TGTGCCAGCAGTTACTTAAAGCGGGGGGCGCAAGAGACCCAGTACTTC	CASSYLKRGAQETQYF